This entry lists 12 T cell receptor beta chains sequenced from one sample in a study of regulatory T cells in long-lasting Graves disease. CDR3 regions were amplified by Arm-PCR using iRepertoire HTBI primers to build TCR beta libraries. Each CDR3 protein gets one entry after TCRdb re-called the multiplex PCR reads with MiXCR. The sample lists fewer than 600,000 distinct CDR3 sequences, under 25% seen once, with roughly 14% in the top ten. Regarding time point: persistent/refractory GD, antithyroid drugs over 5 years with positive TRAb. RNA isolated from PBMCs was used to make the TCR library. The material sequenced was peripheral blood mononuclear cells (PBMCs), taken when the disease was refractory, from a patient treated with antithyroid drugs. Receptor source: a female donor with Graves disease.

The rearrangement joins TRBV7-2 to TRBJ1-1, with D perhaps matching TRBD1 (5 bases). Germline V gene lookup returns CDR1 SGHTA and CDR2 FQGNSA. The CDR3 has 15 amino acids. V was cut by 5 bases and J by 5 bases, with 18 bases left in between. For the CDR3, the DNA is TGTGCCAGCAGCCCCCTTATGGGGGGGGGGACTGAAGCTTTCTTT. This translates into CASSPLMGGGTEAFF.

The J gene is TRBJ2-7, the V gene TRBV30; D might be TRBD1 (5 bases). CDR3 length: 14 residues. The ends were cut back, 2 bases at V and 2 bases at J, with 13 bases in the middle. Germline CDR1 is GTSNPN and CDR2 is SVGIG (reference sequence). The CDR3 sequence: CAWSSGPWTYEQYF. CDR3 sequence (DNA): TGTGCCTGGAGTTCAGGGCCTTGGACCTACGAGCAGTACTTC.

This clonotype was counted only a few times. This chain uses TRBV10-3 with TRBJ1-6; 8 bases map to TRBD1. With V trimmed by 3 bases and J by 7 bases, 2 bases remained unmatched. This CDR3 spans 14 amino acids. Germline V gives CDR1 ENHRY, CDR2 SYGVKD. The CDR3 DNA sequence: TGTGCCATCAGTGAAGGACAGGGAAATTCACCCCTCCACTTT. Protein: CAISEGQGNSPLHF.

The table lists this clonotype with a few counts. A much larger clone differs from this one at a single base, so this may be a read error. J is TRBJ1-6 and V is TRBV9; D is unclear. CDR1 and CDR2 from the germline V gene are SGDLS and YYNGEE. V lost 4 bases to trimming and J lost 9 bases, with 8 bases between them. CDR3 length: 12 amino acids. For the CDR3, the DNA is TGTGCCAGCAGCTTAGAGGGTTCACCCCTCCACTTT. Translating it yields CASSLEGSPLHF.

This clonotype has a handful of counts. The chain recombines TRBV7-8 with TRBJ2-5; D is unclear. The CDR3 loop spans 15 amino acids. V dropped 5 bases and J dropped 1 base, with 14 bases sitting between them. Germline V gene data show CDR1 as SGHVS and CDR2 as FQNEAQ. The CDR3 sequence is CASSPPQSLQETQYF. Here the CDR3 DNA reads TGTGCCAGCAGCCCCCCCCAAAGCCTCCAAGAGACCCAGTACTTC.

This clonotype came up a few times. This chain connects TRBV19 to TRBJ2-5; D gene ambiguous. CDR3 size: 14 residues. Trimming stripped 5 bases from V and 3 bases from J, with 13 bases between. CDR1 LNHDA and CDR2 SQIVND come from the germline V gene (reference sequence). The CDR3 nucleotides read TGTGCCAGTAGTTACGGCAGAGACGAAGAGACCCAGTACTTC. As protein: CASSYGRDEETQYF. The entire variable domain, with the rest obtained from reference TRBV19 and TRBJ2-5, is as follows: DGGITQSPKYLFRKEGQNVTLSCEQNLNHDAMYWYRQDPGQGLRLIYYSQIVNDFQKGDIAEGYSVSREKKESFPLTVTSAQKNPTAFYLCASSYGRDEETQYFGPGTRLLVL.

CDR3 region: CSASSYRGSDGYTF. CDR3 sequence (DNA): TGCAGTGCTAGTAGCTACAGGGGTAGTGATGGCTACACCTTC. The gene calls are TRBV20-1 and TRBJ1-2, with 7 bases aligning to TRBD1. The CDR3 covers 14 residues. Germline assignment: CDR1 DFQATT and CDR2 SNEGSKA (reference sequence). J gave up 6 bases and V 3 bases, and 10 bases lay outside the gene matches.

This clonotype was seen only a few times. The gene calls are TRBV29-1 and TRBJ2-7; 11 nucleotides line up with TRBD2. The CDR3 spans 13 residues. CDR1 is SQVTM, CDR2 ANQGSEA, per germline. The trim removed 6 bases at V and 2 bases at J, leaving 3 bases unmatched. The CDR3 is CSVLTSGAYEQYF. The CDR3 bases are TGCAGCGTATTGACTAGCGGGGCCTACGAGCAGTACTTC.

This clonotype was picked up a small number of times. The chain couples TRBV10-3 to TRBJ2-5; possibly TRBD2 for D (5 bases). The CDR3 length is 15 residues. Germline loops: CDR1 ENHRY, CDR2 SYGVKD. V was shortened by 5 bases and J by 5 bases, with 18 bases between the two germline ends. The CDR3 DNA is TGTGCCATCAGTCCCCCTGCGGGCGGGTGGGAGACCCAGTACTTC. Its protein product is CAISPPAGGWETQYF.

V usage is TRBV19 and J usage is TRBJ1-3, with TRBD1 as a possible D gene (5 bases). Trimming took off 5 bases at V and 4 bases at J, with 9 bases between the two ends. The CDR3 contains 13 residues. CDR1 and CDR2 from the germline V gene are LNHDA and SQIVND (reference sequence). Here the CDR3 reads CASSWGSGNTIYF. CDR3 coding DNA: TGTGCCAGTAGTTGGGGGTCAGGAAACACCATATATTTT.

This clonotype was seen ten or more times. The chain is built from TRBV6-5 and TRBJ2-7, with 7 positions matching TRBD1. CDR1 MNHEY and CDR2 SVGAGI come from the germline V gene. The CDR3 contains 13 residues. J gave up 4 bases and V 4 bases, and 4 bases lay outside the gene matches. CDR3 bases: TGTGCCAGCAGTTCGTCGGACAGGTACGAGCAGTACTTC. Its protein product is CASSSSDRYEQYF.

This clonotype was observed a single time. This sequence joins TRBV7-9 and TRBJ2-6, with D unresolved. Germline loops: CDR1 SEHNR, CDR2 FQNEAQ (reference sequence). Trimming removed 2 bases from V and 2 bases from J, with 7 bases in between. The CDR3 totals 15 residues. The CDR3 DNA reads TGTGCCAGCAGCTTACGAGAGGCTGGGGCCAACGTCCTGACTTTC. Translating it yields CASSLREAGANVLTF.